This T cell receptor beta chain was recovered during a study of radiotherapy plus CTLA-4 blockade in lung cancer. Regarding the study as a whole: Best predicting response, reportedly, were early blood T cell clone dynamics, with interferon-beta.

Ipilimumab-mediated CTLA-4 blockade plus focal radiation was given to patients having chemo-refractory metastatic non-small-cell lung cancer. Notes on this clone: Its antigen is currently unknown.

Assay: immunoSEQ multiplex PCR; the TCRdb copy retains only in-frame clones and omits some. Of 75,000 to 100,000 clones in the sample, around 79% were seen once. V shed 3 bases and J shed 4 bases, with 10 bases lying between them. From germline, CDR1 is LNHDA and CDR2 SQIVND (reference sequence). The CDR3 runs 13 residues. The source is a human donor with non-small cell lung cancer who had a partial response to radiotherapy plus ipilimumab. Some clones in this sample may be carry-over from other donors' samples. The gene calls are TRBV19 and TRBJ2-7; D might be TRBD1 (6 bases). The sample in question was peripheral blood, obtained from a patient treated with radiotherapy plus ipilimumab. Here the CDR3 reads CASSIEGVYEQYF. Written as DNA, the CDR3 is TGTGCCAGTAGTATCGAGGGGGTGTACGAGCAGTACTTC.